Listed below are T cell receptor beta chains from one sample, sequenced in a study of T cells after yellow fever vaccination. One entry per CDR3 protein, called by TCRdb with MiXCR from the 5' RACE reads. The sample includes 400,000 to 650,000 distinct CDR3 sequences, about a fifth of them seen just once. The sequencing here drew on PBMCs, taken approximately 22 days after the first yellow fever vaccination. These receptors all stem from a young man who received the YFV17D yellow fever vaccine. Each CDR3 is given with its conserved first and last residue. Each record gives: clone size, J gene, V gene, D gene, CDR3 DNA, CDR3 protein. D genes are given only for firm matches. Not all rows give a size; the values are once, few, many and, for expanded clones, a class.

size: few
J: TRBJ2-1
V: TRBV6-1
D: TRBD2
DNA: TGTGCCAGCAGTCGGGGACTAGCGGACAATGAGCAGTTCTTC
CDR3: CASSRGLADNEQFF

size: few
J: TRBJ1-1
V: TRBV12-3/TRBV12-4
D: .
DNA: TGTGCCAGCAGTTTTAGTACACAAACTGAAGCTTTCTTT
CDR3: CASSFSTQTEAFF

size: few
J: TRBJ2-1
V: TRBV7-6
D: .
DNA: TGTGCCAGCAGCTTAGAGGGACGGACCTACAATGAGCAGTTCTTC
CDR3: CASSLEGRTYNEQFF

size: .
J: TRBJ1-5
V: TRBV10-3
D: .
DNA: TGTGCCATCAGTGAATACAGGGATCAGCCCCAGCATTTT
CDR3: CAISEYRDQPQHF

size: .
J: TRBJ1-1
V: TRBV20-1
D: .
DNA: TGCAGTGCTAGAGCGGGGTTTGACACTGAAGCTTTCTTT
CDR3: CSARAGFDTEAFF

size: few
J: TRBJ2-3
V: TRBV18
D: TRBD1
DNA: TGTGCCAGCTCACCGCAGGGGGCCCCCACAGATACGCAGTATTTT
CDR3: CASSPQGAPTDTQYF

size: .
J: TRBJ2-1
V: TRBV12-3/TRBV12-4
D: .
DNA: TGTGCCAGCACCACCGGACGGTATGATGAGCAGTTCTTC
CDR3: CASTTGRYDEQFF

size: once
J: TRBJ2-1
V: TRBV5-1
D: TRBD2
DNA: TGCGCCAGCAGCACGGGAGGTCCCTACTACAATGAGCAGTTCTTC
CDR3: CASSTGGPYYNEQFF

size: .
J: TRBJ1-4
V: TRBV7-9
D: .
DNA: TGTGCCAGCAGCTTTGTCGGGACGGGAGGTGAAAAACTGTTTTTT
CDR3: CASSFVGTGGEKLFF

size: many
J: TRBJ2-7
V: TRBV27
D: TRBD1
DNA: TGTGCCAGCAGTTCGACAGGGGCCTACGAGCAGTACTTC
CDR3: CASSSTGAYEQYF

size: few
J: TRBJ2-4
V: TRBV5-1
D: TRBD2
DNA: TGCGCCAGCAGCGACCCGGGACTAGCCGGTCCGCAGTACTTC
CDR3: CASSDPGLAGPQYF

size: few
J: TRBJ2-2
V: TRBV14
D: .
DNA: TGTGCCAGCAGCCAAGATTGGTTTGGGGGCTGGGGGCGTGCAGGAGGTGACACCGGGGAGCTGTTTTTT
CDR3: CASSQDWFGGWGRAGGDTGELFF

size: few
J: TRBJ2-4
V: TRBV20-1
D: TRBD2
DNA: TGCAGTGCGGGTGACCTAGCGGGGGGGGGCAAAAACATTCAGTACTTC
CDR3: CSAGDLAGGGKNIQYF

size: .
J: TRBJ2-3
V: TRBV2
D: .
DNA: TGTGCCAGCAGTGGCGAGGGTATTTCCACAGATACGCAGTATTTT
CDR3: CASSGEGISTDTQYF

size: .
J: TRBJ2-5
V: TRBV10-3
D: TRBD1
DNA: TGTGCCATCAGTTGGACAGGAGCTGACGGGACCCAGTACTTC
CDR3: CAISWTGADGTQYF

size: .
J: TRBJ2-3
V: TRBV5-1
D: TRBD2
DNA: TGCGCCAGCAGCTTGGCCAGGCTAGCGGAATACACAGATACGCAGTATTTT
CDR3: CASSLARLAEYTDTQYF

size: .
J: TRBJ2-1
V: TRBV5-1
D: TRBD2
DNA: TGCGCCAGCAGCTTTTTGGGGGGGGTTAATGAGCAGTTCTTC
CDR3: CASSFLGGVNEQFF